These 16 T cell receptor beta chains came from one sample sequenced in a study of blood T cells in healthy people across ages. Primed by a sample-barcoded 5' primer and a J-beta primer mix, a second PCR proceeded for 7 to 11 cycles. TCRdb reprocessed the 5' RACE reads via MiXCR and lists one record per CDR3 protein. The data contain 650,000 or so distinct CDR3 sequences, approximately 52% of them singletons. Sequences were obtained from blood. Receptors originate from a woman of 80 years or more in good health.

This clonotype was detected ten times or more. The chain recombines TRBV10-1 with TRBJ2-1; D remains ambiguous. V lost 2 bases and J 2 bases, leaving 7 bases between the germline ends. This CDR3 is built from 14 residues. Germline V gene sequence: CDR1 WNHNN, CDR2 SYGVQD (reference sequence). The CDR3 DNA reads TGCGCCAGCAGTGAGGGCAGGACCTACAATGAGCAGTTCTTC. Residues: CASSEGRTYNEQFF.

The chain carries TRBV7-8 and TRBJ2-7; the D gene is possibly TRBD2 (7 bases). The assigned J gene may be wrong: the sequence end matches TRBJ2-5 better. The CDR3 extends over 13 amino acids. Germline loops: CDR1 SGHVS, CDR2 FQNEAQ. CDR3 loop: CASRGAGEGTQYF. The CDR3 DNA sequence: TGTGCCAGCAGGGGGGCGGGAGAAGGGACCCAGTACTTC.

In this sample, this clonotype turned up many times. The CDR3 loop reads CASSSAGGQSTDTQYF. In DNA form, the CDR3 reads TGCGCCAGCAGCTCTGCGGGCGGCCAATCCACAGATACGCAGTATTTT. The chain employs TRBV5-1 and TRBJ2-3, with D possibly being TRBD2 (5 bases). The CDR3 is made up of 16 amino acids. Between the trimmed V and J ends, which lost 3 bases and 2 bases, there was a span of 16 bases. Germline assignment: CDR1 SGHRS and CDR2 YFSETQ.

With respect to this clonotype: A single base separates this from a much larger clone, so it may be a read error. In nucleotides, the CDR3 is TGTGCCAGCAGCTTAGTCGGGACTAGCGGGATGAACGAGCAGTACTTC. Amino acids: CASSLVGTSGMNEQYF. This chain links TRBV7-2 with TRBJ2-7; TRBD2 agrees at 13 bases. Germline lookup yields CDR1 SGHTA and CDR2 FQGNSA. This CDR3 has 16 residues. J lost 5 bases, V lost 1 base, and 5 bases had no gene match.

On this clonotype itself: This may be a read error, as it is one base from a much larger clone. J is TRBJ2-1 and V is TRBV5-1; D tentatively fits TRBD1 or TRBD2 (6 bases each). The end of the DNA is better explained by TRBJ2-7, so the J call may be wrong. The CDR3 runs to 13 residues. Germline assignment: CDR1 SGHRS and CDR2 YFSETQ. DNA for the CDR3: TGCGCCAGCAGCCTGTGGGGGGACAATGAGCAGTACTTC. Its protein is CASSLWGDNEQYF.

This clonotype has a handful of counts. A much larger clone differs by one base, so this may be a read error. CDR3 loop: CASSLARGQYF. As DNA, the CDR3 is TGTGCCAGCAGCTTAGCCCGGGGGCAGTACTTC. The gene calls are TRBV7-2 and TRBJ2-5; D possibly corresponds to TRBD2 (6 bases). CDR1 and CDR2 (germline): SGHTA, FQGNSA. CDR3 length equals 11 residues. V was trimmed by 0 bases and J by 11 bases, leaving 7 bases between them.

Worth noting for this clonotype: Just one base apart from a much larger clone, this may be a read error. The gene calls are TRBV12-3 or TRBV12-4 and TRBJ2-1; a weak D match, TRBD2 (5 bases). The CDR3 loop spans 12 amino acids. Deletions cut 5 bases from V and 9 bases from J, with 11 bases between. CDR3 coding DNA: TGTGCCAGCAGTATATCTAGCTGTGAGCAGTTCTTC. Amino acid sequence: CASSISSCEQFF.

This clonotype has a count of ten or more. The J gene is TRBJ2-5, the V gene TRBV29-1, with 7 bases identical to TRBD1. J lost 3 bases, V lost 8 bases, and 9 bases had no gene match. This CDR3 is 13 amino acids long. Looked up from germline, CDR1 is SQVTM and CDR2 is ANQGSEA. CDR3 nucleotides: TGCAGCACACATGGACAGGTGAAAGAGACCCAGTACTTC. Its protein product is CSTHGQVKETQYF.

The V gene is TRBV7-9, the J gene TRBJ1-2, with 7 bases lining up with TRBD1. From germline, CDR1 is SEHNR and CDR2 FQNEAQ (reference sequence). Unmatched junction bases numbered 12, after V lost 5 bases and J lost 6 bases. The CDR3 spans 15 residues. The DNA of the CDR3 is TGTGCCAGCAGCCATACAAGGGACAGCAGCCATGGCTACACCTTC. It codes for CASSHTRDSSHGYTF. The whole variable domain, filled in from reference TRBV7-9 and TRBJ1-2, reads DTGVSQNPRHKITKRGQNVTFRCDPISEHNRLYWYRQTLGQGPEFLTYFQNEAQLEKSRLLSDRFSAERPKGSFSTLEIQRTEQGDSAMYLCASSHTRDSSHGYTFGSGTRLTVV.

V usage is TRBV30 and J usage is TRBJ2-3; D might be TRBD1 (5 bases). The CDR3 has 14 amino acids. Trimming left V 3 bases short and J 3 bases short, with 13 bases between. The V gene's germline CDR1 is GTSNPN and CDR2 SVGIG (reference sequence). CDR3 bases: TGTGCCTGGAGAGACAGTCTGAGGACAGATACGCAGTATTTT. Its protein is CAWRDSLRTDTQYF.

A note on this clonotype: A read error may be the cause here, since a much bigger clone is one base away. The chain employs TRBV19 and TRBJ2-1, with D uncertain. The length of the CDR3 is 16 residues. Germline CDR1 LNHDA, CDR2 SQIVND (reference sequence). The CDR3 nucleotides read TGTGCCAATAGTATAGTTCCCGGCCCGAGTTCGGGTGAGCAGTTCTTC. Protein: CANSIVPGPSSGEQFF.

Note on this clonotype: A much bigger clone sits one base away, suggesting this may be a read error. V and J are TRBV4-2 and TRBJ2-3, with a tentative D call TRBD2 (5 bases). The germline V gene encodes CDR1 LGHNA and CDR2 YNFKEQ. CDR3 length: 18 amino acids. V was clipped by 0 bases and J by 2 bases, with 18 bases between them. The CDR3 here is CASSQDSSQRLLTDTQYF. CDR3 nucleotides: TGTGCCAGCAGCCAAGATAGCTCCCAGCGGCTCCTCACAGATACGCAGTATTTT.

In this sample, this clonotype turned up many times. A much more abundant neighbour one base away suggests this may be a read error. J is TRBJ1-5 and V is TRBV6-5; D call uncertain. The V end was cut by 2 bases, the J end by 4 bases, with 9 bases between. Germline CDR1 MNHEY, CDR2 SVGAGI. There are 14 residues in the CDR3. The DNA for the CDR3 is TGTGCCAGCAGTTACGATCAGACTAATCAGCCCCAGCATTTT. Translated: CASSYDQTNQPQHF.

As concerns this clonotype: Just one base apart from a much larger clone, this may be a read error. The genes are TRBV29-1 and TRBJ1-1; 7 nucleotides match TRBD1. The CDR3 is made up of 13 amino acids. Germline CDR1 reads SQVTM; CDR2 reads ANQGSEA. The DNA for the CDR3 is TGCAGCGTGGAAGTCGACAGGGTCGCTGAAGCTTTCTTT. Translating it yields CSVEVDRVAEAFF.

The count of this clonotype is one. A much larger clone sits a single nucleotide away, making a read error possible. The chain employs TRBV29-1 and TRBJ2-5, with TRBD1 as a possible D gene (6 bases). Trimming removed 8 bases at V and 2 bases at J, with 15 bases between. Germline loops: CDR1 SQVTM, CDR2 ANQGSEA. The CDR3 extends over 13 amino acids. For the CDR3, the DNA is TGCAGCTCCGGGGACATAGCTCAAGAGACCCAGTACTTC. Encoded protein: CSSGDIAQETQYF.

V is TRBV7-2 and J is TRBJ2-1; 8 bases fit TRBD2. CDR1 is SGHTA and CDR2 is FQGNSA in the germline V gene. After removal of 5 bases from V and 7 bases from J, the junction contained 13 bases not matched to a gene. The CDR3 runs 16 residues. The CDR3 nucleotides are TGTGCCAGCAGCCCACACGCGGGGGGCCTCCTAAATGAGCAGTTCTTC. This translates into CASSPHAGGLLNEQFF. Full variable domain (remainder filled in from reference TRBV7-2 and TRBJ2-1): GAGVSQSPSNKVTEKGKDVELRCDPISGHTALYWYRQSLGQGLEFLIYFQGNSAPDKSGLPSDRFSAERTGGSVSTLTIQRTQQEDSAVYLCASSPHAGGLLNEQFFGPGTRLTVL.